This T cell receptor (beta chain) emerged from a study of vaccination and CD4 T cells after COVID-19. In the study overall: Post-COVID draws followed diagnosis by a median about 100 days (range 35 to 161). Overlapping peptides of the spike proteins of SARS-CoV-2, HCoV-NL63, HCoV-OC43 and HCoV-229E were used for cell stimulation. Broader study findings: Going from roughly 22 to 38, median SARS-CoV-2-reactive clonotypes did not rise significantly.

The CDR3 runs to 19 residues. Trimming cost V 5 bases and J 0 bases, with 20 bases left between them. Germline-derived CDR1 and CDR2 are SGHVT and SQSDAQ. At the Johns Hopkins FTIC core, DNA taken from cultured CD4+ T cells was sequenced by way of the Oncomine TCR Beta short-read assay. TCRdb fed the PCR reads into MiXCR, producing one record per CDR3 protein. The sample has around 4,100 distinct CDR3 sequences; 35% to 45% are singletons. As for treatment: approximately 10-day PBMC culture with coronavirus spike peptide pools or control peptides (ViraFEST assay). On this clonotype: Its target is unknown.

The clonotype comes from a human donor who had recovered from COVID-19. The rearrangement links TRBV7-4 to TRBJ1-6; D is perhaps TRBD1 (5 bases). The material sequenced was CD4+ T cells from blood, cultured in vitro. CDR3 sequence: CASSIPGQASYSYNSPLHF. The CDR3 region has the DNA TGTGCCAGCAGCATCCCGGGGCAGGCATCCTACTCCTATAATTCACCCCTCCACTTT.